The sequence of this T cell receptor (beta chain) was determined in a study of shared clonotypes between healthy human individuals. About this clone itself: Its antigen is not known.

A split of CD4+ cells into CD45RA+ naive and CD45RA-negative memory subsets was performed. The protocol was immunoSEQ multiplex PCR, while the TCRdb copy is restricted to in-frame clones and leaves out a portion. This sample has over 2 million clones, with 85% to 95% found just once. Study-level results: The study found lower generation probabilities in non-shared clonotypes than in those shared by all four donors. The naive CD4 repertoires of a handful of donors were compared, and around 4.9% of clonotypes were shared. Clonotype sharing among the donors was expected to vary with sequencing depth.

Sequencing was performed on naive CD4+ T cells sorted from blood. Subset: CD45RA+ positively selected. This TCR was sampled from a man aged 18 to 30 in good health.

CDR3 residues: CASPEPERSPYQETQYF. For the CDR3, the DNA is TGTGCCAGCCCTGAGCCGGAGCGATCCCCGTACCAAGAGACCCAGTACTTC. The V gene is TRBV28, the J gene TRBJ2-5; D remains unclear. The V end lost 8 bases, the J end lost 0 bases, and 22 bases lay between the germline ends. From germline, CDR1 is MDHEN and CDR2 SYDVKM. CDR3 size: 17 residues. The full variable domain, with the rest looked up from reference TRBV28 and TRBJ2-5, is DVKVTQSSRYLVKRTGEKVFLECVQDMDHENMFWYRQDPGLGLRLIYFSYDVKMKEKGDIPEGYSVSREKKERFSLILESASTNQTSMYLCASPEPERSPYQETQYFGPGTRLLVL.